This T cell receptor beta chain is drawn from a study of cytomegalovirus exposure and HLA in healthy donors (dated by TCRdb to about 2017). Broadly, across the study: According to a later analysis, the 120 or so validation repertoires were produced on the same platform as the roughly 720 repertoires of the first cohort. In addition to the first cohort of 666 subjects, a separate validation cohort of 120 different subjects was used. The study was designed to test whether signatures of past pathogen exposure could be identified by cataloging public T cell receptors. The study combined high-throughput TCR immunosequencing, statistical association of individual TCRs with disease status, and machine learning to predict cytomegalovirus infection status.

There are 16 amino acids in the CDR3, from cysteine to phenylalanine inclusive. This entry keeps only the CDR3 DNA: 48 bases, framed from base 1. V was cut back by 5 bases and J by 2 bases, leaving a gap of 15 bases between them. CDR1 SNHLY and CDR2 FYNNEI are derived from the germline V gene. What the work shows at the level of the full study, not this receptor alone: Of the cluster scores, 94% were above 0 in a later analysis, which found that TCRs clustered in the first cohort also tended to co-occur in the approximately 130 validation repertoires. Most TCR sequences were observed very rarely across donors, whereas some public TCRs were present in many individuals. A few of the identified cytomegalovirus-associated TCR beta chains were confirmed in vitro to be specific for cytomegalovirus antigens. The authors suggested that the approach could potentially be generalized to other disease states and immunological phenotypes. The study gave a list of about 170 TCR beta chains associated with cytomegalovirus. Cytomegalovirus status was reported to be diagnosed by the classifier with high specificity and sensitivity in both the original and validation cohorts. A later analysis had no HLA typing for the validation cohort, so co-occurrence there was scored across all 130 or so repertoires.

The donors belonged to the validation cohort of over a hundred subjects, which was separate from the approximately 700-subject first cohort. Library preparation employed the immunoSEQ multiplex PCR assay. The original pipeline was this. A statistical classification framework was developed to diagnose cytomegalovirus status using the catalog of TCR beta chain sequences. The table comes from immuneACCESS by way of TCRdb, which keeps in-frame sequences with V and J called. Part of the clones is missing from these tables; in studies checked, under half for an unresolved V gene and the rest for unknown reasons. That table gives V, J and clone size, and the DNA gave D and trimming. The sample table lists 100,000 to 150,000 clones, about 94% of them with a count of one. The ten largest clones take up 1% to 1.5% of the sample. Of note for this clone: What antigen it recognizes has not been identified. Base qualities are not provided; no much larger clone lies one nucleotide away.

Sequences were obtained from PBMCs. Rearrangement joined TRBV2 to TRBJ2-2; tentative D gene TRBD1, with 6 bases matching. This TCR was recovered from a woman aged 18-29 years in good health and CMV-seronegative. The sequence in DNA is TGTGCCAGCAGTCTGGGACAATCACGAAACACCGGGGAGCTGTTTTTT. It encodes CASSLGQSRNTGELFF.